These T cell receptor beta chains were read from a single sample in a study of cytomegalovirus exposure and HLA in healthy donors. The data were produced by immunoSEQ multiplex PCR, yet TCRdb's version contains in-frame clones alone and is incomplete. The sample carries some 150,000 clones, about two thirds recorded once. The sequencing sample was made of PBMCs. The receptors derive from a woman aged 40 to 55 in good health and CMV-seronegative. Both conserved end residues are part of each CDR3. D genes are given only for firm matches. Clone size is given for some rows only: seen once, a few or many times, or a class if the clone is expanded.

v_gene: TRBV6-5
d_gene: TRBD2
abundance: few
j_gene: TRBJ2-5
CDR3nt: TGTGCCAGCAGGATACTAGCGAAAGAGACCCAGTACTTC
CDR3aa: CASRILAKETQYF

v_gene: TRBV11-2
d_gene: -
abundance: -
j_gene: TRBJ1-6
CDR3nt: TGTGCCAGCAGCTTAGATAGTACACCCCTCCACTTT
CDR3aa: CASSLDSTPLHF

v_gene: TRBV28
d_gene: TRBD2
abundance: -
j_gene: TRBJ2-7
CDR3nt: TGTGCCAGCAGCCAGACTAGCGGGGGTTTCTACGAGCAGTACTTC
CDR3aa: CASSQTSGGFYEQYF

v_gene: TRBV5-1
d_gene: TRBD1
abundance: -
j_gene: TRBJ2-7
CDR3nt: TGCGCCAGCAGCTTGGCGGAAAAAGGGGGCACCTACGAGCAGTACTTC
CDR3aa: CASSLAEKGGTYEQYF

v_gene: TRBV28
d_gene: -
abundance: few
j_gene: TRBJ1-1
CDR3nt: TGTGCCAGCAGTTCCCCCCGGGGCACTGAAGCTTTCTTT
CDR3aa: CASSSPRGTEAFF

v_gene: TRBV19
d_gene: -
abundance: -
j_gene: TRBJ1-5
CDR3nt: TGTGCCAGTAGTATCCGACAAGGCGATCGGCAGCCCCAGCATTTT
CDR3aa: CASSIRQGDRQPQHF

v_gene: TRBV19
d_gene: TRBD1
abundance: -
j_gene: TRBJ1-1
CDR3nt: TGTGCCAGTAGTCGGACAGGGATATTGAACACTGAAGCTTTCTTT
CDR3aa: CASSRTGILNTEAFF

v_gene: TRBV28
d_gene: -
abundance: once
j_gene: TRBJ1-1
CDR3nt: TGTGCCAGCAGTTTAAGGGCAGGGTATGGTGAAGCTTTCTTT
CDR3aa: CASSLRAGYGEAFF

v_gene: TRBV30
d_gene: TRBD2
abundance: -
j_gene: TRBJ2-7
CDR3nt: TGTGCCTGGGGACCGGGACTAGCGCTTGCTTGGGAGCAGTACTTC
CDR3aa: CAWGPGLALAWEQYF

v_gene: TRBV9
d_gene: -
abundance: -
j_gene: TRBJ2-7
CDR3nt: TGTGCCAGCAGCGTGACAGGAAGCTCCTACGAGCAGTACTTC
CDR3aa: CASSVTGSSYEQYF

v_gene: TRBV7-9
d_gene: TRBD1
abundance: -
j_gene: TRBJ2-2
CDR3nt: TGTGCCAGCAGCTTAGGCCGGGACAGGGGCACCGGGGAGCTGTTTTTT
CDR3aa: CASSLGRDRGTGELFF

v_gene: TRBV6-5
d_gene: TRBD2
abundance: -
j_gene: TRBJ2-2
CDR3nt: TGTGCCAGCACGCAGACTAGCGGGAACACCGGGGAGCTGTTTTTT
CDR3aa: CASTQTSGNTGELFF

v_gene: TRBV11-2
d_gene: -
abundance: once
j_gene: TRBJ2-5
CDR3nt: TGTGCCAGCAGCCCAGGGTCCCAAGAGACCCAGTACTTC
CDR3aa: CASSPGSQETQYF

v_gene: TRBV19
d_gene: TRBD1
abundance: -
j_gene: TRBJ1-5
CDR3nt: TGTGCCAGTAGCCCGGGACAGGGGGACAATCAGCCCCAGCATTTT
CDR3aa: CASSPGQGDNQPQHF

v_gene: TRBV2
d_gene: TRBD1
abundance: few
j_gene: TRBJ1-1
CDR3nt: TGTGCCAGCAGTGAAAGTTTGAGGAAGACAGGGCAGGGAGCTTTCTTT
CDR3aa: CASSESLRKTGQGAFF

v_gene: TRBV29-1
d_gene: -
abundance: few
j_gene: TRBJ1-1
CDR3nt: TGCAGCGTTGAGCGGGGAAGGAACACTGAAGCTTTCTTT
CDR3aa: CSVERGRNTEAFF

v_gene: TRBV6-6
d_gene: -
abundance: -
j_gene: TRBJ1-2
CDR3nt: TGTGCCAGCAGGGAGACAGTTAAGTATGGCTACACCTTC
CDR3aa: CASRETVKYGYTF

v_gene: TRBV19
d_gene: TRBD1
abundance: -
j_gene: TRBJ1-1
CDR3nt: TGTGCCAGTAGTATCCTCACCCGGGGACAGGGGGCCAGAGGCACTGAAGCTTTCTTT
CDR3aa: CASSILTRGQGARGTEAFF

v_gene: TRBV28
d_gene: -
abundance: -
j_gene: TRBJ2-7
CDR3nt: TGTGCCAGCAATAGTCTCTACGAGCAGTACTTC
CDR3aa: CASNSLYEQYF

v_gene: TRBV18
d_gene: -
abundance: -
j_gene: TRBJ1-1
CDR3nt: TGTGCCAGCTCACCACCGTCCGGTGAAGCTTTCTTT
CDR3aa: CASSPPSGEAFF

v_gene: TRBV28
d_gene: TRBD2
abundance: -
j_gene: TRBJ2-5
CDR3nt: TGTGCCAGCAGAAACCGCCGGGCTAGCGGGCAAGAGACCCAGTACTTC
CDR3aa: CASRNRRASGQETQYF

v_gene: TRBV27
d_gene: TRBD2
abundance: -
j_gene: TRBJ2-2
CDR3nt: TGTGCCAGCAGTTTCGGGGGGGATACCGGGGAGCTGTTTTTT
CDR3aa: CASSFGGDTGELFF

v_gene: TRBV7-9
d_gene: TRBD1
abundance: -
j_gene: TRBJ1-2
CDR3nt: TGTGCCAGCAGCTTTGCTCAGGGGGCGAGCTACACCTTC
CDR3aa: CASSFAQGASYTF

v_gene: TRBV6-7
d_gene: TRBD1
abundance: -
j_gene: TRBJ1-1
CDR3nt: TGTGCCAGCAGTTACACAGGGGGCTACACTGAAGCTTTCTTT
CDR3aa: CASSYTGGYTEAFF

v_gene: TRBV7-2
d_gene: TRBD2
abundance: -
j_gene: TRBJ2-1
CDR3nt: TGTGCCAGCAGCCCTAGGTGGCGGGGGGTCAACAATGAGCAGTTCTTC
CDR3aa: CASSPRWRGVNNEQFF

v_gene: TRBV19
d_gene: TRBD1
abundance: -
j_gene: TRBJ1-2
CDR3nt: TGTGCCAGTACCACCGGGACAGCTAATGGCTACACCTTC
CDR3aa: CASTTGTANGYTF

v_gene: TRBV9
d_gene: TRBD1
abundance: few
j_gene: TRBJ1-2
CDR3nt: TGTGCCAGCAGCGTAGGACAGGGAGTCTATGGCTACACCTTC
CDR3aa: CASSVGQGVYGYTF

v_gene: TRBV7-9
d_gene: TRBD2
abundance: many
j_gene: TRBJ2-7
CDR3nt: TGTGCCAGCAGCTTAAACCAGGGAGGGGAGCAGTACTTC
CDR3aa: CASSLNQGGEQYF

v_gene: TRBV4-1
d_gene: -
abundance: -
j_gene: TRBJ1-5
CDR3nt: TGCGCCAGCAGCCTTTTTCCGGGAAGTAGCAATCAGCCCCAGCATTTT
CDR3aa: CASSLFPGSSNQPQHF

v_gene: TRBV6-6
d_gene: -
abundance: -
j_gene: TRBJ1-2
CDR3nt: TGTGCCAGCACGGGGGAGGCAAACTATGGCTACACCTTC
CDR3aa: CASTGEANYGYTF

v_gene: TRBV7-3
d_gene: -
abundance: few
j_gene: TRBJ1-6
CDR3nt: TGTGCCAGCAGACTAACAGGGCTTTCACCCCTCCACTTT
CDR3aa: CASRLTGLSPLHF

v_gene: TRBV11-3
d_gene: -
abundance: -
j_gene: TRBJ2-1
CDR3nt: TGTGCCAGCAGCCAACGGGGTGGACTTTCCTACAATGAGCAGTTCTTC
CDR3aa: CASSQRGGLSYNEQFF

v_gene: TRBV6-1
d_gene: -
abundance: -
j_gene: TRBJ2-1
CDR3nt: TGTGCCAGCAGAGAAGCCAAGGGGACCTACAATGAGCAGTTCTTC
CDR3aa: CASREAKGTYNEQFF

v_gene: TRBV5-1
d_gene: TRBD1
abundance: -
j_gene: TRBJ2-5
CDR3nt: TGCGCCAGCAGCCGGGGACAGACACAAGAGACCCAGTACTTC
CDR3aa: CASSRGQTQETQYF

v_gene: TRBV30
d_gene: TRBD1
abundance: -
j_gene: TRBJ1-6
CDR3nt: TGTGCCTGGGCGGGACAGGCAAATTCACCCCTCCACTTT
CDR3aa: CAWAGQANSPLHF

v_gene: TRBV7-2
d_gene: TRBD1
abundance: -
j_gene: TRBJ1-1
CDR3nt: TGTGCCAGCAGCTTAGCGGGGACAGGGTCGGGGAACACTGAAGCTTTCTTT
CDR3aa: CASSLAGTGSGNTEAFF

v_gene: TRBV5-1
d_gene: -
abundance: few
j_gene: TRBJ1-2
CDR3nt: TGCGCCAGCACTGATCGGGTAAAGTCCGGCTACACCTTC
CDR3aa: CASTDRVKSGYTF

v_gene: TRBV5-1
d_gene: TRBD2
abundance: -
j_gene: TRBJ2-3
CDR3nt: TGCGCCAGCAGCTTAGCGGGGGGGATAGATACGCAGTATTTT
CDR3aa: CASSLAGGIDTQYF

v_gene: TRBV29-1
d_gene: TRBD2
abundance: -
j_gene: TRBJ2-5
CDR3nt: TGCAGCTGGGGGGGTCCGACCCAGTACTTC
CDR3aa: CSWGGPTQYF

v_gene: TRBV7-2
d_gene: TRBD1
abundance: -
j_gene: TRBJ1-3
CDR3nt: TGTGCCAGCAGCTCCAGGACAGGGCAAGGAAACACCATATATTTT
CDR3aa: CASSSRTGQGNTIYF

v_gene: TRBV4-1
d_gene: -
abundance: -
j_gene: TRBJ2-7
CDR3nt: TGCGCCAGCAGCCAAGATTGGAGGGGGCGATACGAGCAGTACTTC
CDR3aa: CASSQDWRGRYEQYF

v_gene: TRBV5-4
d_gene: TRBD1
abundance: -
j_gene: TRBJ2-1
CDR3nt: TGTGCCAGCAGTTGGGACAGGGGGGACAATGAGCAGTTCTTC
CDR3aa: CASSWDRGDNEQFF

v_gene: TRBV18
d_gene: -
abundance: once
j_gene: TRBJ2-7
CDR3nt: TGTGCCAGCTCACCTCCCACTCGTAACTACGAGCAGTACTTC
CDR3aa: CASSPPTRNYEQYF

v_gene: TRBV2
d_gene: TRBD1
abundance: -
j_gene: TRBJ2-6
CDR3nt: TGTGCCAGCAGACTCAGGGGGCTCGCCTCTGGGGCCAACGTCCTGACTTTC
CDR3aa: CASRLRGLASGANVLTF

v_gene: TRBV9
d_gene: TRBD2
abundance: -
j_gene: TRBJ2-5
CDR3nt: TGTGCCAGCAGCCCGGGACTAGCGGGGGGGCGGGAGACCCAGTACTTC
CDR3aa: CASSPGLAGGRETQYF

v_gene: TRBV6-5
d_gene: -
abundance: -
j_gene: TRBJ1-2
CDR3nt: TGTGCCAGCAGGAAGACAGGCGTGTATGGCTACACCTTC
CDR3aa: CASRKTGVYGYTF

v_gene: TRBV11-3
d_gene: -
abundance: -
j_gene: TRBJ1-1
CDR3nt: TGTGCCAGCAGCTCCGCCCCTGGCGGGGAAGCTTTCTTT
CDR3aa: CASSSAPGGEAFF

v_gene: TRBV7-3
d_gene: -
abundance: few
j_gene: TRBJ1-3
CDR3nt: TGTGCCAGCAGCTTAGGCCACAGGGAGTCAAACACCATATATTTT
CDR3aa: CASSLGHRESNTIYF

v_gene: TRBV5-1
d_gene: TRBD1
abundance: -
j_gene: TRBJ1-2
CDR3nt: TGCGCCAGCAGCCCCCAGGGACAGGGGACCTATGGCTACACCTTC
CDR3aa: CASSPQGQGTYGYTF

v_gene: TRBV4-1
d_gene: TRBD1
abundance: -
j_gene: TRBJ1-4
CDR3nt: TGCGCCAGCAGCCATCCCGTTCGGGACAGGGTCGAAAAACTGTTTTTT
CDR3aa: CASSHPVRDRVEKLFF

v_gene: TRBV9
d_gene: -
abundance: -
j_gene: TRBJ1-2
CDR3nt: TGTGCCAGCAGCGTAGACAAGAATGGCTACACCTTC
CDR3aa: CASSVDKNGYTF

v_gene: TRBV6-5
d_gene: -
abundance: -
j_gene: TRBJ1-5
CDR3nt: TGTGCCAGCAGTTACTCGAGAGGTCAGCCCCAGCATTTT
CDR3aa: CASSYSRGQPQHF

v_gene: TRBV5-6
d_gene: TRBD2
abundance: -
j_gene: TRBJ2-7
CDR3nt: TGTGCCAGCAGCGACGCGCCCTTGGGACTAGCGGGGGGAAAAAACGAGCAGTACTTC
CDR3aa: CASSDAPLGLAGGKNEQYF